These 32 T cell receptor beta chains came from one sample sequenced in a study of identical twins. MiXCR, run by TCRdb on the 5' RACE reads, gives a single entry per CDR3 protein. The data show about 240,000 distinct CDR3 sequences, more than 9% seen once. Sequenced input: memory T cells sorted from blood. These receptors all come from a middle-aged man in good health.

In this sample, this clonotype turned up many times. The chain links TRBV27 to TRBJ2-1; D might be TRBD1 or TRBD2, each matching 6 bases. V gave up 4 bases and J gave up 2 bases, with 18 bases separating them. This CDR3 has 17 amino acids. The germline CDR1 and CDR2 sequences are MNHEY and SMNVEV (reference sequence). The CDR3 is CASSWSAGQSTYNEQFF. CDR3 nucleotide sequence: TGTGCCAGCAGTTGGAGTGCGGGACAAAGTACCTACAATGAGCAGTTCTTC.

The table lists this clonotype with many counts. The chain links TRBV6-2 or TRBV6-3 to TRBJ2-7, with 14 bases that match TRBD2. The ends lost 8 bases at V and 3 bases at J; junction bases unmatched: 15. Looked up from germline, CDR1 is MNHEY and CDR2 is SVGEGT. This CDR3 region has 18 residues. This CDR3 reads CASLSSPGLAGGYYEQYF. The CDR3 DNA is TGTGCCAGCCTATCCTCCCCCGGACTAGCGGGAGGATACTACGAGCAGTACTTC.

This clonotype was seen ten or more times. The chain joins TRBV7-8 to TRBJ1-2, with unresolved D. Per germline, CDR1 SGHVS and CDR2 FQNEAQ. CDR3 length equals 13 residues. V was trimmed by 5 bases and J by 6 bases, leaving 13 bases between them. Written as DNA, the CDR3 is TGTGCCAGCAGCCATGGGGTCGATGATGGCTACACCTTC. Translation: CASSHGVDDGYTF. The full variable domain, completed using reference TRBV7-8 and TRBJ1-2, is GAGVSQSPRYKVAKRGQDVALRCDPISGHVSLFWYQQALGQGPEFLTYFQNEAQLDKSGLPSDRFFAERPEGSVSTLKIQRTQQEDSAVYLCASSHGVDDGYTFGSGTRLTVV.

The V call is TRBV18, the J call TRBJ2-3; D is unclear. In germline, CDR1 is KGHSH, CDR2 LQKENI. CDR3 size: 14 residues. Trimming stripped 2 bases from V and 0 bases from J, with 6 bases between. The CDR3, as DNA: TGTGCCAGCTCACCAACACTAAGCACAGATACGCAGTATTTT. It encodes CASSPTLSTDTQYF.

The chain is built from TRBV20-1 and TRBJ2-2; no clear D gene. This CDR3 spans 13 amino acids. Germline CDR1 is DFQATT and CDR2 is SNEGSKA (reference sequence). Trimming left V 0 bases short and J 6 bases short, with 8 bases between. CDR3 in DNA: TGCAGTGCTAGAGACCTATCTTCCGGGGAGCTGTTTTTT. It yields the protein CSARDLSSGELFF.

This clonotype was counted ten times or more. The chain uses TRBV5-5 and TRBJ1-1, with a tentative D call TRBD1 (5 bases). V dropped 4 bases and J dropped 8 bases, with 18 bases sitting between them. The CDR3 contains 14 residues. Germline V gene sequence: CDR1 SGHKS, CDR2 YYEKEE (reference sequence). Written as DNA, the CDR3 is TGTGCCAGCAGCGGAGGGGTTCCCGGATCCGAAGCTTTCTTT. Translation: CASSGGVPGSEAFF.

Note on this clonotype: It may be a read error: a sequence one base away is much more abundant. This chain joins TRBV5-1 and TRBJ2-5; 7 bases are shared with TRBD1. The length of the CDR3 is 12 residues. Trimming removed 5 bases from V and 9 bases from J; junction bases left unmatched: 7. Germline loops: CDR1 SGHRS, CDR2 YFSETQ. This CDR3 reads CASRTGQESQYF. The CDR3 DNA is TGCGCCAGCAGGACAGGGCAGGAGTCCCAGTACTTC.

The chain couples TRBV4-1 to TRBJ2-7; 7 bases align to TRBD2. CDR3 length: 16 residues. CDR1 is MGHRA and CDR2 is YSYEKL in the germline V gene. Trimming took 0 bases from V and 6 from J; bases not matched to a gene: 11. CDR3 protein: CASSQDVAWRGSEQYF. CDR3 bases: TGCGCCAGCAGCCAAGATGTAGCGTGGCGGGGGAGCGAGCAGTACTTC.

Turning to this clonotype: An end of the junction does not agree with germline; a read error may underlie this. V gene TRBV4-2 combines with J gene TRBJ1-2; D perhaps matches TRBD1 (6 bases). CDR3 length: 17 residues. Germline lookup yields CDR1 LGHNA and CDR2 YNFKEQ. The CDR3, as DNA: TGTGCCAGCAGCCAAGATGAGTCACAGGGCGACATCTATGGCTACACTTTC. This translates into CASSQDESQGDIYGYTF.

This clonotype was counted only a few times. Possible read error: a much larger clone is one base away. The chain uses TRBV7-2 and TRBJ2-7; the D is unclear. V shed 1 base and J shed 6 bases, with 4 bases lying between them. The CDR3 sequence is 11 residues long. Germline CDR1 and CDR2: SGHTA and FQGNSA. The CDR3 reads CASSLEFEQYF. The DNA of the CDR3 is TGTGCCAGCAGCTTAGAGTTCGAGCAGTACTTC.

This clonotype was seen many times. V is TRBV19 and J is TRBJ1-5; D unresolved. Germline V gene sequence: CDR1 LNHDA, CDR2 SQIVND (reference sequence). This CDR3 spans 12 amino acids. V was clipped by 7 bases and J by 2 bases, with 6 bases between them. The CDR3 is CASTRGNQPQHF. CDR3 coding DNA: TGTGCCAGTACGAGGGGCAATCAGCCCCAGCATTTT. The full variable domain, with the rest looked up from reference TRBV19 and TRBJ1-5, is DGGITQSPKYLFRKEGQNVTLSCEQNLNHDAMYWYRQDPGQGLRLIYYSQIVNDFQKGDIAEGYSVSREKKESFPLTVTSAQKNPTAFYLCASTRGNQPQHFGDGTRLSIL.

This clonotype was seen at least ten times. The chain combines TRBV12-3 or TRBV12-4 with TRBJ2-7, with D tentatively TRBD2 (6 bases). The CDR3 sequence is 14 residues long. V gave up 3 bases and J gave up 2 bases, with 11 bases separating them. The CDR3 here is CASSFSGDPYEQYF. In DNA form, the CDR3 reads TGTGCCAGCAGTTTTTCGGGAGACCCCTACGAGCAGTACTTC.

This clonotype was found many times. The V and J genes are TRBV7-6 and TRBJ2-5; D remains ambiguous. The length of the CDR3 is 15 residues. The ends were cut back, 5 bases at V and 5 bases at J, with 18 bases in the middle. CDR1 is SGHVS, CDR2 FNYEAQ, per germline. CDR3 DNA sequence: TGTGCCAGCAGCCCCGGTAATAGTTATATCGAGACCCAGTACTTC. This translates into CASSPGNSYIETQYF.

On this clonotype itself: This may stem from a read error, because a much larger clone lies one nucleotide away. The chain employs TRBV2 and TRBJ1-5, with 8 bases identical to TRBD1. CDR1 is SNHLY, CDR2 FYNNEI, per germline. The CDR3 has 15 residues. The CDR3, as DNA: TGTACCAGCAGGGGGGAACAGGGGGTTAATCAGCCCCAGCATTTT. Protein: CTSRGEQGVNQPQHF.

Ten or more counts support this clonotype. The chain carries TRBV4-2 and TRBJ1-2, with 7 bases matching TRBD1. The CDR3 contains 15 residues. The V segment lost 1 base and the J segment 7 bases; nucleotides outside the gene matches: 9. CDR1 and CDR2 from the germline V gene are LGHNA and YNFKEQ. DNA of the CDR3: TGTGCCAGCAGCCAAGCCGACAGGGAAGGGGGTGGCTACACCTTC. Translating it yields CASSQADREGGGYTF.

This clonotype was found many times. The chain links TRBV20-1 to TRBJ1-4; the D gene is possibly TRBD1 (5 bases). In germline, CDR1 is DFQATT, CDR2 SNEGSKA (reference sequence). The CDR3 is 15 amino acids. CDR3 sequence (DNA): TGCGGATGGTTGGGGGGGACCTCAACTAATGAAAAACTGTTTTTT. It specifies CGWLGGTSTNEKLFF.

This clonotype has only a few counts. The CDR3: CASSIITSGRARDTGELFF. The DNA of the CDR3 is TGTGCCAGCAGCATTATAACTAGCGGGAGGGCCCGGGACACCGGGGAGCTGTTTTTT. The V and J genes are TRBV7-3 and TRBJ2-2; TRBD2 matches 13 bases. The CDR3 sequence is 19 residues long. Germline loops: CDR1 SGHTA, CDR2 FQGTGA. The V segment lost 5 bases and the J segment 3 bases; nucleotides outside the gene matches: 12.

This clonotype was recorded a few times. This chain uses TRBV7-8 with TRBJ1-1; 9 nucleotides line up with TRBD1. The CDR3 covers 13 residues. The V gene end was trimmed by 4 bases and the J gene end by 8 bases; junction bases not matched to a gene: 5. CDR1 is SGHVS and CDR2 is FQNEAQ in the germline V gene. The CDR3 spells CASSWDRAGEAFF. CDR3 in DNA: TGTGCCAGCAGCTGGGACAGGGCGGGGGAAGCTTTCTTT.

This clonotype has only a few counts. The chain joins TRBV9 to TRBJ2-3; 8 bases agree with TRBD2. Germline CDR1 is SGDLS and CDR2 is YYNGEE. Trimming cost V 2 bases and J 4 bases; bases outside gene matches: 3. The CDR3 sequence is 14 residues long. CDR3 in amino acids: CASSVSSGSDTQYF. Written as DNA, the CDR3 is TGTGCCAGCAGCGTTTCTAGCGGGTCAGATACGCAGTATTTT.

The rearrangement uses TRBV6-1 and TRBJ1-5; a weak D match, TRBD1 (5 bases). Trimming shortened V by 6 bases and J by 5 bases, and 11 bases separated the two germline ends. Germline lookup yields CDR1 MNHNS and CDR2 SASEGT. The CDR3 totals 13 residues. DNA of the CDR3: TGTGCCAGCAGAAGAGACAGATATCAGCCCCAGCATTTT. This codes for CASRRDRYQPQHF.

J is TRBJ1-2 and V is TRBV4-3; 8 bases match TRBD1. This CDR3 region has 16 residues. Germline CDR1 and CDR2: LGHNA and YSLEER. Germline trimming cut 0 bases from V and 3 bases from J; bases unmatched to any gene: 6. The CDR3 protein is CASSQDLQGGYYGYTF. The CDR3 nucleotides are TGCGCCAGCAGCCAAGATCTACAGGGGGGGTACTATGGCTACACCTTC.

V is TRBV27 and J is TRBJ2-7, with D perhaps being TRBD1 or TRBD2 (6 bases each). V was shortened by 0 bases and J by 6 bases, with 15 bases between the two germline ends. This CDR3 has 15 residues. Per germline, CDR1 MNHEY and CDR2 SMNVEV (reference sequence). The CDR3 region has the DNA TGTGCCAGCAGTTTATCGCCCGGGGGCGTATCCGAGCAGTACTTC. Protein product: CASSLSPGGVSEQYF.

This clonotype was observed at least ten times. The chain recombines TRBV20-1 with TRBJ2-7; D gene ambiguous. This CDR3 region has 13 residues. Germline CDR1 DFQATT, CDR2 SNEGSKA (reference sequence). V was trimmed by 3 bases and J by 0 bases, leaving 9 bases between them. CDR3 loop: CSASRPVSYEQYF. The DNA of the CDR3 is TGCAGTGCTAGCAGACCCGTCTCCTACGAGCAGTACTTC.

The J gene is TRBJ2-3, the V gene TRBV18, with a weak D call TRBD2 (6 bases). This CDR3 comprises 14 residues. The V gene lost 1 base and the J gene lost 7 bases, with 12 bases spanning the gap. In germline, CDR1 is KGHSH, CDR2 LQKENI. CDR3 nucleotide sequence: TGTGCCAGCTCACCACGGGGGGACCCCTATACGCAGTATTTT. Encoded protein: CASSPRGDPYTQYF.

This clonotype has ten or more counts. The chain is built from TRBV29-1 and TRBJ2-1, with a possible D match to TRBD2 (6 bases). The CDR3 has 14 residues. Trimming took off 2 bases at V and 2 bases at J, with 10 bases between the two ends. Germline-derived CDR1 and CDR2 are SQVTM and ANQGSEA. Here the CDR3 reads CSVESGAAYNEQFF. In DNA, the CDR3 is TGCAGCGTTGAATCGGGAGCAGCCTACAATGAGCAGTTCTTC.

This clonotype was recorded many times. Here the CDR3 reads CSGGLAGGTGELFF. The CDR3 bases are TGCAGCGGAGGACTAGCGGGAGGTACCGGGGAGCTGTTTTTT. V is TRBV29-1 and J is TRBJ2-2, with 14 nucleotides matching TRBD2. From germline, CDR1 is SQVTM and CDR2 ANQGSEA. The CDR3 is made up of 14 amino acids. V lost 7 bases to trimming and J lost 5 bases; unmatched junction nucleotides: 3.

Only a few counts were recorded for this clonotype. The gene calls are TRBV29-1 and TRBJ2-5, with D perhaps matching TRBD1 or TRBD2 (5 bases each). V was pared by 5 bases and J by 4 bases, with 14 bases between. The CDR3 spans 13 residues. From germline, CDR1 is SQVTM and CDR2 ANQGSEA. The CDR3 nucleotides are TGCAGCGTTCGGGGCGGTCTGGGAGAGACCCAGTACTTC. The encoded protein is CSVRGGLGETQYF.

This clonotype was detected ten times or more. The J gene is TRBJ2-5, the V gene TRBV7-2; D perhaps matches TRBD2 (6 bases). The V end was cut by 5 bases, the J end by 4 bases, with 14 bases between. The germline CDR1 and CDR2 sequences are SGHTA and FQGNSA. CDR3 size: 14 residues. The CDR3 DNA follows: TGTGCCAGCAGCCCCGCGAGGAGGGGAGAGACCCAGTACTTC. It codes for CASSPARRGETQYF.

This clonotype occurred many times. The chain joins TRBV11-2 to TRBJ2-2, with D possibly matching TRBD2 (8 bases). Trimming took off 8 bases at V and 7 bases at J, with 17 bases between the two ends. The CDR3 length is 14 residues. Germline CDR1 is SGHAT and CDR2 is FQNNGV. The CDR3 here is CASSGGQGVGELFF. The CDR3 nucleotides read TGTGCCAGCTCGGGGGGGCAGGGGGTCGGGGAGCTGTTTTTT.

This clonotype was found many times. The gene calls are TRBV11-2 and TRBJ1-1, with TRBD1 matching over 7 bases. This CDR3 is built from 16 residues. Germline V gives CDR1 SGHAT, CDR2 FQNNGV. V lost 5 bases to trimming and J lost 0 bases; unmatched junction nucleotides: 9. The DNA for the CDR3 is TGTGCCAGCAGCCCCCTCCGGGACAGCTTGAACACTGAAGCTTTCTTT. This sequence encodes CASSPLRDSLNTEAFF.

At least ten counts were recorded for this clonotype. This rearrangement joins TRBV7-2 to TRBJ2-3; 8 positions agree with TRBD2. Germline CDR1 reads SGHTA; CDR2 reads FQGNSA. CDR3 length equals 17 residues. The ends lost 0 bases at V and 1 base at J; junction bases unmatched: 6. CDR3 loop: CASSLAASGGGTDTQYF. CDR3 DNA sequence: TGTGCCAGCAGCTTAGCAGCCAGCGGGGGTGGCACAGATACGCAGTATTTT.

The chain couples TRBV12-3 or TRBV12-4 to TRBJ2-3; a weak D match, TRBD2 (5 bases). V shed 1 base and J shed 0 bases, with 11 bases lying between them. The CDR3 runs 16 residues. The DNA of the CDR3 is TGTGCCAGCAGTTTAGTGAGCGGTCGGAGCACAGATACGCAGTATTTT. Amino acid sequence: CASSLVSGRSTDTQYF.